The sequence of this T cell receptor beta chain was determined in a study of CD4 T cells in relation to SARS-CoV-2 and coronaviruses. The study's findings and limits: No donor gave both pre-pandemic and post-infection samples.

The repertoire was sequenced with immunoSEQ multiplex PCR; TCRdb's copy has only in-frame clones and lacks some. The sample lists about 37,000 clones; 80% to 90% were seen once. Germline values: CDR1 MGHRA, CDR2 YSYEKL. V shed 0 bases, J shed 2 bases, and the junction held 4 bases outside the gene matches. The CDR3 spans 16 residues. This clone turned up a few times. The antigen is unknown. This chain joins TRBV4-1 and TRBJ1-1; TRBD1 agrees at 9 bases. This TCR came from an adult with COVID-19. The sequencing input was memory CD4+ T cells from PBMCs. CDR3 amino acids: CASSQDPDRGNTEAFF. The DNA of the CDR3 is TGCGCCAGCAGCCAAGATCCGGACAGGGGTAACACTGAAGCTTTCTTT.